These T cell receptor beta chains were read from a single sample in a study of T-cell memory formation after mild COVID-19. Using its own MiXCR run on the 5' RACE reads, TCRdb lists one record per CDR3 protein. Of fewer than 150,000 distinct CDR3 sequences in the sample, around 15% were seen once. Sequences were obtained from PBMCs or a T cell subset sorted from them (not recorded which). The receptors come from an adult woman who had mild COVID-19 (a few samples of this study predate the infection). Cell type and time point are not known. CDR3s include the opening cysteine and the closing phenylalanine or tryptophan. A D gene is named only where the DNA matches it firmly.

len | j_gene | d_gene | v_gene | CDR3aa
11 | NA | NA | TRBV6-6 | CASRGPETQYF
17 | TRBJ1-2 | NA | TRBV5-5 | CASSPLDWGKETYGYTF
15 | TRBJ2-2 | NA | TRBV7-9 | CASSSRGRNAGELFF
15 | TRBJ2-7 | TRBD2 | TRBV28 | CATEPGTSGIREQYF
14 | TRBJ2-5 | NA | TRBV12-3/TRBV12-4 | CASSVSLSQETQYF
17 | TRBJ2-1 | NA | TRBV6-2/TRBV6-3 | CASRLPGRGYGSDEQFF
16 | TRBJ2-7 | NA | TRBV27 | CASSLSIGGRTYEQYF
13 | TRBJ1-1 | TRBD1 | TRBV6-5 | CASSRGRTTEAFF
18 | TRBJ2-3 | TRBD2 | TRBV9 | CASSVFDRGGPGTDTQYF
12 | TRBJ2-7 | NA | TRBV30 | CAWSEDSYEQYF
15 | TRBJ2-3 | NA | TRBV5-1 | CASTGGSYSTDTQYF
16 | TRBJ2-1 | NA | TRBV6-2/TRBV6-3 | CASSPPTGGLWNEQFF
12 | TRBJ1-1 | NA | TRBV6-5 | CASSYSNTEAFF
13 | TRBJ2-5 | NA | TRBV27 | CASTTAGLETQYF
12 | TRBJ2-3 | NA | TRBV6-5 | CASNNEGYTQYF
16 | TRBJ2-7 | NA | TRBV14 | CASSQDVGTRYYEQYF
17 | TRBJ1-5 | NA | TRBV21-1 | CASSKMGQAVFNQPQHF
12 | TRBJ2-1 | NA | TRBV12-5 | CASAGVNNEQFF
17 | TRBJ2-3 | TRBD2 | TRBV24-1 | CATSDLASGGQGDTQYF
15 | TRBJ2-7 | TRBD2 | TRBV27 | CASSPSGRGSYEQYF
15 | TRBJ2-5 | TRBD2 | TRBV28 | CATSIRTSDQETQYF
16 | TRBJ2-3 | NA | TRBV6-6 | CASSVTEMVRRDTQYF
14 | TRBJ2-7 | NA | TRBV9 | CASSVGSSSYEQYF
15 | TRBJ2-7 | NA | TRBV7-2 | CASSLGDPEVYEQYF
14 | TRBJ2-1 | NA | TRBV27 | CASSSVEGYNEQFF
15 | TRBJ1-2 | NA | TRBV19 | CASSAGDGYTRGYTF
15 | TRBJ2-1 | TRBD2 | TRBV7-9 | CASSPVTSGYNEQFF
15 | TRBJ2-1 | TRBD1 | TRBV12-3/TRBV12-4 | CASRSPGQGIDEQFF
15 | TRBJ2-7 | NA | TRBV4-3 | CASSQVWRAAYEQYF
16 | TRBJ2-5 | TRBD2 | TRBV12-5 | CASGHPAGGRRETQYF
15 | TRBJ1-4 | NA | TRBV2 | CASSRGRSTNEKLFF
16 | TRBJ2-1 | NA | TRBV7-7 | CASSLHPESSYNEQFF
15 | TRBJ1-3 | NA | TRBV2 | CASSEPGRSGNTIYF
11 | TRBJ2-7 | NA | TRBV7-9 | CASTSGYEQYF
16 | TRBJ2-7 | TRBD2 | TRBV20-1 | CSAKMPGASGSYEQYF
12 | TRBJ1-1 | NA | TRBV12-3/TRBV12-4 | CASKLVRGEAFF
17 | TRBJ2-1 | TRBD2 | TRBV5-1 | CASSGGTSGRFRNEQFF
14 | TRBJ2-1 | TRBD1 | TRBV24-1 | CATSRQGAYNEQFF
13 | TRBJ2-5 | TRBD2 | TRBV6-2/TRBV6-3 | CATGLAGQETQYF
18 | TRBJ2-1 | NA | TRBV6-2/TRBV6-3 | CASSYGRDEAATYNEQFF
15 | TRBJ1-3 | NA | TRBV12-3/TRBV12-4 | CASTQIGGLGNTIYF
10 | TRBJ1-1 | NA | TRBV29-1 | CSVEGREAFF
16 | TRBJ2-1 | TRBD2 | TRBV4-2 | CASSQGAGGQVGEQFF
16 | TRBJ1-1 | NA | TRBV4-2 | CASSPMGTQLHTEAFF
13 | TRBJ2-7 | NA | TRBV29-1 | CSVPHPSSYEQYF
16 | TRBJ1-1 | TRBD1 | TRBV12-3/TRBV12-4 | CASSFLLTGRGAEAFF
15 | TRBJ2-2 | TRBD2 | TRBV4-1 | CASKEEAGDAGELFF
15 | TRBJ2-1 | NA | TRBV5-1 | CASSLIGETYNEQFF
15 | TRBJ1-5 | TRBD1 | TRBV27 | CASSLSQGARQPQHF
14 | TRBJ1-2 | TRBD1 | TRBV4-1 | CASSPGGTDYGYTF
15 | TRBJ2-5 | TRBD2 | TRBV20-1 | CSASWASGIQETQYF
14 | TRBJ1-5 | NA | TRBV10-3 | CAISGPNSNQPQHF
12 | TRBJ2-1 | NA | TRBV6-2/TRBV6-3 | CATPDSYNEQFF
15 | TRBJ2-5 | TRBD2 | TRBV27 | CASSFHAGEGETQYF